The source of this T cell receptor (beta chain) is a study of human T cells and chemical hapten exposure. As to this clonotype: Its antigen is unknown.

Germline V gene lookup returns CDR1 SGHRS and CDR2 YFSETQ. Trimming removed 4 bases from V and 0 bases from J, with 10 bases in between. The CDR3 consists of 15 residues. Time point noted: patch test 3, about 24 weeks after DPC sensitization. Treatment meaning: therapeutic diphenylcyclopropenone sensitization with weekly scalp DPC. TCRdb redid the calling of the RACE reads with MiXCR, one entry per CDR3 protein. Among about 190,000 distinct CDR3 sequences listed, around 25% were seen once. The study, taken as a whole, reports: Versus controls, expanded TCRs had significantly more large CDR3 similarity clusters.

V is TRBV5-1 and J is TRBJ2-2; either TRBD1 or TRBD2 may fit D (5 bases each). The receptor was derived from a woman aged 40 to 50 with alopecia areata. Some clones in this sample may be carry-over from other donors' samples. The sequencing here drew on whole blood, taken in connection with sensitization to the hapten diphenylcyclopropenone (DPC). The CDR3 DNA reads TGCGCCAGCAGCGGGGACGCGTCGAACACCGGGGAGCTGTTTTTT. Translation: CASSGDASNTGELFF.